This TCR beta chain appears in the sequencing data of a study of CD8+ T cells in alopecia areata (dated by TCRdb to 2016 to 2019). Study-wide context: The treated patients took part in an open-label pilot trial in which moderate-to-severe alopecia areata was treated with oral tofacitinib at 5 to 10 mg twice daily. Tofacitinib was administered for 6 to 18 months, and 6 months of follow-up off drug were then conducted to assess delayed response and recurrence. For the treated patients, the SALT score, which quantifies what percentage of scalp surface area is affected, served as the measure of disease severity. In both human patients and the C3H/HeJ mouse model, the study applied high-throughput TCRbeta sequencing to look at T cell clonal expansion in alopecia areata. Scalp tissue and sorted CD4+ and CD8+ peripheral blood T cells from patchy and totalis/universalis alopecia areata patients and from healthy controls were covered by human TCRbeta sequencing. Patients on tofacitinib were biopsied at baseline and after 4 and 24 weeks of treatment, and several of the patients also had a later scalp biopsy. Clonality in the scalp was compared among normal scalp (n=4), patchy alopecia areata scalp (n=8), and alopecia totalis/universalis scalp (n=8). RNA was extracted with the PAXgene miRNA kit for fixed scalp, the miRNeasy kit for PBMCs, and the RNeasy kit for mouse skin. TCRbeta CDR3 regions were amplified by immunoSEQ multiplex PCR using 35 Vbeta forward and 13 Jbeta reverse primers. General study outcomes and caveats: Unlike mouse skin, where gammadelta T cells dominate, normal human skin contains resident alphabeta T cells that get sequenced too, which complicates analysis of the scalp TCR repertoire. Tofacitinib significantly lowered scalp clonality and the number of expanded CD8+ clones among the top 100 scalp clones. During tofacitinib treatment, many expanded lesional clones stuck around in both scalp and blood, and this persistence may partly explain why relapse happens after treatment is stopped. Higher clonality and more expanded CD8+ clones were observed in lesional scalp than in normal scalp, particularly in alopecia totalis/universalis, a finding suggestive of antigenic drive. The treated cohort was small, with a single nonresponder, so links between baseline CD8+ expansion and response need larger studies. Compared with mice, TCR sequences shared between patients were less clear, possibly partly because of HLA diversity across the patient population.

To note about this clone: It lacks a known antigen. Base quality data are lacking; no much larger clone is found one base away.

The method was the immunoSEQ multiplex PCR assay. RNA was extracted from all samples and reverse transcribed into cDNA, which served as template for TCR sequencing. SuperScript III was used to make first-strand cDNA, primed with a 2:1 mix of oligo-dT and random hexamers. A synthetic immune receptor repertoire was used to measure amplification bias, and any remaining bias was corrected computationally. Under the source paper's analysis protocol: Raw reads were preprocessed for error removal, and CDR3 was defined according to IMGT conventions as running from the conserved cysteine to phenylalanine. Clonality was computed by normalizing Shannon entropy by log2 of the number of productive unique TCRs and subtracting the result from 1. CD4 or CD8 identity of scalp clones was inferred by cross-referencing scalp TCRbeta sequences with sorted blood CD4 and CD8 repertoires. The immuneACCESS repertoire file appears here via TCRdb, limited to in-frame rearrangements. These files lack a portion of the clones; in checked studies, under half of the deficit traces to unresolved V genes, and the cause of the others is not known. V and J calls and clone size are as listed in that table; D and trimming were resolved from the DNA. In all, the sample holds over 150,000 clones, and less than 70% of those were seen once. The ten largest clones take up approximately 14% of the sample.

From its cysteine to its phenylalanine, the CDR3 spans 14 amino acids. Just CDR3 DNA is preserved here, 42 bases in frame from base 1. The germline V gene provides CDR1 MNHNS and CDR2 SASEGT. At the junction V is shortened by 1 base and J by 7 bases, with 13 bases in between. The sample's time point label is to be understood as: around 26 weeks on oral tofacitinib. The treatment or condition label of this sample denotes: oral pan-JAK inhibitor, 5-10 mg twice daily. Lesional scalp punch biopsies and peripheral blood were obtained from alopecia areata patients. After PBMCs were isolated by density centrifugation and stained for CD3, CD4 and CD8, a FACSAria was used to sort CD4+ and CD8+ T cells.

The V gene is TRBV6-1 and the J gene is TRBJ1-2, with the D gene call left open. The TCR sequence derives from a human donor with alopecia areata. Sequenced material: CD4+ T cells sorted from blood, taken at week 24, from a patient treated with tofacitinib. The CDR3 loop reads CASSEEVGAGGYTF. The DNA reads TGTGCCAGCAGTGAAGAAGTGGGTGCGGGTGGCTACACCTTC.